This TCR beta chain is drawn from a study of T cell responses to AZD1222 COVID-19 vaccine. Study details: Second doses that came at about 4 or about 12 weeks were put together. The study, taken as a whole, reports: Repertoire sampling was restricted to post-peak T cell response timepoints.

From germline, CDR1 is SQVTM and CDR2 ANQGSEA. This CDR3 is built from 14 residues. V shed 7 bases and J 5 bases; nucleotides not matched to a gene: 7. Only in-frame clones appear in the TCRdb table, and some are missing; sequencing was by immunoSEQ multiplex PCR. The data contain 100,000 to 150,000 clones, roughly 87% of them singletons. This clone was detected once. The antigen remains undetermined. The TCR sequence derives from an adult in good health. The sample in question was peripheral blood, obtained on day 0 of AZD1222 vaccination. This chain links TRBV29-1 with TRBJ2-2; 10 nucleotides match TRBD2. CDR3 amino acids: CSAVAGGPTGELFF. For the CDR3, the DNA is TGCAGCGCAGTAGCGGGGGGACCAACCGGGGAGCTGTTTTTT.